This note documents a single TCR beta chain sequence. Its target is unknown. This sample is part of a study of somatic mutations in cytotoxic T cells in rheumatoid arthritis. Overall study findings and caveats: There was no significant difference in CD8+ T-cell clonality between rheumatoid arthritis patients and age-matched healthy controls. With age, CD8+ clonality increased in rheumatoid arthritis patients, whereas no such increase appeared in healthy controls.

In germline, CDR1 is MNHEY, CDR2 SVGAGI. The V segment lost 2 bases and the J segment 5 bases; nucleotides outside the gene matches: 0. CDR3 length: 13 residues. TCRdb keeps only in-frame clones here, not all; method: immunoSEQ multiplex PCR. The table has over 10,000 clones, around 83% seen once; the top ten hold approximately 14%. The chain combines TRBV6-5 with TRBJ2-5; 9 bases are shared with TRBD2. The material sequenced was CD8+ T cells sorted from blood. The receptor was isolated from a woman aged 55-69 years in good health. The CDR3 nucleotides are TGTGCCAGCAGTTACGCGGGAGGGGAGACCCAGTACTTC. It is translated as CASSYAGGETQYF.